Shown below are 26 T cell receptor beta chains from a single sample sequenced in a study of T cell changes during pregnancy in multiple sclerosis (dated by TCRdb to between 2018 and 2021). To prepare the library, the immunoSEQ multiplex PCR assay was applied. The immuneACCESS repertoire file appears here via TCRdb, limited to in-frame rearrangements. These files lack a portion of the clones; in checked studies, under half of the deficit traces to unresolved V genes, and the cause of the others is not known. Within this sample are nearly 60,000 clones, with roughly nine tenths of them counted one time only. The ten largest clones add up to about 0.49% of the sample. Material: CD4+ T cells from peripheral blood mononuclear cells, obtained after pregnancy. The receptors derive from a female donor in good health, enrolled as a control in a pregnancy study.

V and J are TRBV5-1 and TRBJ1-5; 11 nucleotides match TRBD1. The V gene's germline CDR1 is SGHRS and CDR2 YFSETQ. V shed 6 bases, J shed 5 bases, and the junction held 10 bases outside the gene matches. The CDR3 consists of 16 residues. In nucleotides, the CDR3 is TGCGCCAGCAAGGAAGGTGGGACAGGGGGTTATCAGCCCCAGCATTTT. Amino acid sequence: CASKEGGTGGYQPQHF.

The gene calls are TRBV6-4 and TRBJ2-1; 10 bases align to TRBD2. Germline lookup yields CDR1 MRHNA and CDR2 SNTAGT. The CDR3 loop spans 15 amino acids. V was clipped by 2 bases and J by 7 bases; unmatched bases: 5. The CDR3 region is CASSDPGLALNEQFF. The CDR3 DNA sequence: TGTGCCAGCAGTGACCCGGGACTAGCGCTAAATGAGCAGTTCTTC.

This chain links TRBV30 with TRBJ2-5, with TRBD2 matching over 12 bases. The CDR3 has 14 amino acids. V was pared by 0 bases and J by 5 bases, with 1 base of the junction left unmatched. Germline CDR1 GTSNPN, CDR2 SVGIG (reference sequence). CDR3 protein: CAWSVLAGGETQYF. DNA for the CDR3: TGTGCCTGGAGTGTCCTAGCGGGGGGGGAGACCCAGTACTTC. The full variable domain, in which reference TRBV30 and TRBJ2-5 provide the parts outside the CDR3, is SQTIHQWPATLVQPVGSPLSLECTVEGTSNPNLYWYRQAAGRGLQLLFYSVGIGQISSEVPQNLSASRPQDRQFILSSKKLLLSDSGFYLCAWSVLAGGETQYFGPGTRLLVL.

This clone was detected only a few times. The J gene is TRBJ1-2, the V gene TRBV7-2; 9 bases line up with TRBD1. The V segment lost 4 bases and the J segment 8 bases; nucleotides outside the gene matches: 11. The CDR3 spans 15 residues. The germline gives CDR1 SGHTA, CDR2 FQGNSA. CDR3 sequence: CASSSSITQGAGYTF. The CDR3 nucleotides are TGTGCCAGCAGCTCCTCCATAACACAGGGGGCGGGCTACACCTTC.

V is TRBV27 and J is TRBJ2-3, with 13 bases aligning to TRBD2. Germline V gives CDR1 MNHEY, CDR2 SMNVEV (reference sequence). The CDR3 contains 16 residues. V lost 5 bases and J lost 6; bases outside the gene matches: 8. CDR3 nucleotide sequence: TGTGCCAGCAGTAGTGGACTAGCGGGGGATTCCGATACGCAGTATTTT. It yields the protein CASSSGLAGDSDTQYF.

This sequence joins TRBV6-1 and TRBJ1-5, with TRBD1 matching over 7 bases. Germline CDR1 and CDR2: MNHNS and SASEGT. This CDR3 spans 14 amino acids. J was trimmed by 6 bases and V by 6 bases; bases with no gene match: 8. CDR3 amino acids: CASSLGTVIQPQHF. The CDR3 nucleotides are TGTGCCAGCAGCTTAGGGACAGTTATTCAGCCCCAGCATTTT.

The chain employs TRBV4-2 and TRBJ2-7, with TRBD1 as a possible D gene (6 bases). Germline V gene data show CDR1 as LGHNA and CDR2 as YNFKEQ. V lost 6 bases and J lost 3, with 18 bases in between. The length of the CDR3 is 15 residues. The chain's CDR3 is CASRQQSQGGYEQYF. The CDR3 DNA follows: TGTGCCAGCAGGCAACAGAGCCAAGGGGGCTACGAGCAGTACTTC.

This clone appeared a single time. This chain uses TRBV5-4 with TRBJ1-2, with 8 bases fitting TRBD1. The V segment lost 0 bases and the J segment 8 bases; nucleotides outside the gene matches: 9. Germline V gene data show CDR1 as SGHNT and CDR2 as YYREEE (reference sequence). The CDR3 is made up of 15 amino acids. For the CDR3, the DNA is TGTGCCAGCAGCTTGGACGACAGGGGCACCGGGGGCTACACCTTC. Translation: CASSLDDRGTGGYTF.

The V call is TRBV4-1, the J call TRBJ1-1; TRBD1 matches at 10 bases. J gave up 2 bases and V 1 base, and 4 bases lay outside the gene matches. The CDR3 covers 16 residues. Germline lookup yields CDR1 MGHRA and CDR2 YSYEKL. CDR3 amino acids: CASSQAPTGGNTEAFF. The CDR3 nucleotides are TGCGCCAGCAGCCAAGCTCCGACAGGGGGCAACACTGAAGCTTTCTTT.

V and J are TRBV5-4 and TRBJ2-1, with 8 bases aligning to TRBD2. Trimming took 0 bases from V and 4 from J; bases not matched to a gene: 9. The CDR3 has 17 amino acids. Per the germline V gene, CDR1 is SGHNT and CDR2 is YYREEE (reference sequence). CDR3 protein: CASSLELAGWGYNEQFF. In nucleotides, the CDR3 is TGTGCCAGCAGCTTGGAATTAGCGGGGTGGGGTTACAATGAGCAGTTCTTC.

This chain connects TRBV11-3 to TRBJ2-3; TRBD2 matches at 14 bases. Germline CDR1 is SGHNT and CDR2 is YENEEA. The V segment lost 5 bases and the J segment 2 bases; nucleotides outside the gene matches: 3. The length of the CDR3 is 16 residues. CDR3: CASSRGLAGDTDTQYF. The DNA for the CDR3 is TGTGCCAGCAGCCGGGGACTAGCGGGAGACACAGATACGCAGTATTTT.

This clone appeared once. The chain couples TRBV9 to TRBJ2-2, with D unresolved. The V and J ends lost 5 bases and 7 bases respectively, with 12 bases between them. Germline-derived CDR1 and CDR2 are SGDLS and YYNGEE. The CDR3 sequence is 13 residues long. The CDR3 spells CASSSRPGGELFF. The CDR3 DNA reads TGTGCCAGCAGTTCCCGCCCGGGCGGGGAGCTGTTTTTT.

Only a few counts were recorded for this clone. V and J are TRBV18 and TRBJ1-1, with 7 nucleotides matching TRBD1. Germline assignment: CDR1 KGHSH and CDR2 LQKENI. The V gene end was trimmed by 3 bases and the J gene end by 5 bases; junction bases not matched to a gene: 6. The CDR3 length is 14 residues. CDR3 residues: CASSPYDRETEAFF. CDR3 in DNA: TGTGCCAGCTCACCCTACGACAGGGAAACTGAAGCTTTCTTT.

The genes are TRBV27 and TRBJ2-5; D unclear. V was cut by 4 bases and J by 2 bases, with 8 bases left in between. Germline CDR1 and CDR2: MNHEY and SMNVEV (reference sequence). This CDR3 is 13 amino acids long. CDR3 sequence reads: CASSSRGQETQYF. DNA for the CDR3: TGTGCCAGCAGTTCCAGAGGTCAAGAGACCCAGTACTTC.

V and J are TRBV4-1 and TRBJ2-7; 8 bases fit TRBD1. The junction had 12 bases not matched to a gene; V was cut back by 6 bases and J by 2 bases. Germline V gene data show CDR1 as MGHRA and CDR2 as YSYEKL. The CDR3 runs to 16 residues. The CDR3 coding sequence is TGCGCCAGCAGGCCCACGGACAGGGATCTCGCCTACGAGCAGTACTTC. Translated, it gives CASRPTDRDLAYEQYF.

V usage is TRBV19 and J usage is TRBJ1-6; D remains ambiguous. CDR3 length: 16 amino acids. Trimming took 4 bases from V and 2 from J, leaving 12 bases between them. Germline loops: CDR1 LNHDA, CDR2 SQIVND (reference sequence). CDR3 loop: CASSRGEGPYNSPLHF. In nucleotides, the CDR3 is TGTGCCAGTAGTAGAGGAGAGGGCCCCTATAATTCACCCCTCCACTTT.

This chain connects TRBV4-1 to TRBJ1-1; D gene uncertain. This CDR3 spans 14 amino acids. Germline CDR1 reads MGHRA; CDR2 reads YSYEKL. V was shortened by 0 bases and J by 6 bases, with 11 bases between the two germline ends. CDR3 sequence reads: CASSQDTGLPEAFF. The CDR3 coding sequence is TGCGCCAGCAGCCAAGATACGGGGTTGCCTGAAGCTTTCTTT.

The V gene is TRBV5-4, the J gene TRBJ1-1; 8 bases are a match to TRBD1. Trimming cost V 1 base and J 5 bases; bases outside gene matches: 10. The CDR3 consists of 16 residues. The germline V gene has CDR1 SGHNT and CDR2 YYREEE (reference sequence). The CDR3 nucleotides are TGTGCCAGCAGCTTGCCGGCGGTGACAGGGGATACTGAAGCTTTCTTT. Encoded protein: CASSLPAVTGDTEAFF.

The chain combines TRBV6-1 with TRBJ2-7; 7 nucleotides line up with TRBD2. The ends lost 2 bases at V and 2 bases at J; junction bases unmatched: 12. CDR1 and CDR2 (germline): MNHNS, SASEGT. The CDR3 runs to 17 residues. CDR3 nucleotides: TGTGCCAGCAGTGAATCCTTTTATGGGACTATTACCTACGAGCAGTACTTC. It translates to CASSESFYGTITYEQYF.

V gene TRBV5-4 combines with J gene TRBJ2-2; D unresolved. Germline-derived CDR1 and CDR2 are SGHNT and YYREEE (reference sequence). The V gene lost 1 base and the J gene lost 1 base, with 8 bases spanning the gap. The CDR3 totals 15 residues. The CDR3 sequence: CASSLSRKNTGELFF. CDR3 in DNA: TGTGCCAGCAGCTTGAGTAGAAAGAACACCGGGGAGCTGTTTTTT.

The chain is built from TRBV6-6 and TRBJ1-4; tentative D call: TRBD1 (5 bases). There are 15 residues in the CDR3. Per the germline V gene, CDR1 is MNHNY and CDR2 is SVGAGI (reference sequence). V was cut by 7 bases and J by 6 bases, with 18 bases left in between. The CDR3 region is CASTLVRGGDEKLFF. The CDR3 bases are TGTGCCAGCACCCTCGTTAGGGGAGGGGATGAAAAACTGTTTTTT.

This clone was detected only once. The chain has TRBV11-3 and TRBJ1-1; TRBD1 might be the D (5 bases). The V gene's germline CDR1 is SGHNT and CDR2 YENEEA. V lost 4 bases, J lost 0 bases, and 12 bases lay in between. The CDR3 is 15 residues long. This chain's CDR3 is CASSSWGGMNTEAFF. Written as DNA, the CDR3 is TGTGCCAGCAGCTCGTGGGGGGGGATGAACACTGAAGCTTTCTTT.

CDR3 nucleotide sequence: TGTGCCAGCAGTTCGGGACAGGATGGAACCTACGAGCAGTACTTC. Translated, it gives CASSSGQDGTYEQYF. The chain joins TRBV5-4 to TRBJ2-7; 8 nucleotides align to TRBD1. CDR1 SGHNT and CDR2 YYREEE come from the germline V gene (reference sequence). The CDR3 has 15 amino acids. Trimming cost V 5 bases and J 2 bases; bases outside gene matches: 9.

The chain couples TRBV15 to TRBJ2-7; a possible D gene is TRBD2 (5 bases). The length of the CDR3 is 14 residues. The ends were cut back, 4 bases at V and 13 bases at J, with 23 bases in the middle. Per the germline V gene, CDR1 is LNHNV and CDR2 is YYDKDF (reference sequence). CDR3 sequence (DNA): TGTGCCACCAGCATCGATTATAACAACAGAGAGGGATACTTC. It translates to CATSIDYNNREGYF.

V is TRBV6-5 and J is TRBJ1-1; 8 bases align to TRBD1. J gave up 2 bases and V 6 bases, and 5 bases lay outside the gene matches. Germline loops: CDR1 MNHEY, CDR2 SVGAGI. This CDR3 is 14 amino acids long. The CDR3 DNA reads TGTGCCAGCAGGTTCAGGGGGCCTAACACTGAAGCTTTCTTT. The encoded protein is CASRFRGPNTEAFF.

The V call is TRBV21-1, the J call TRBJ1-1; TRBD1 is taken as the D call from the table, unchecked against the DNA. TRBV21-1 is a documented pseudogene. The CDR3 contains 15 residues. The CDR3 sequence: CASSKAPDTNTEAFF. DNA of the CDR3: TGTGCCAGCAGCAAAGCGCCGGACACGAACACTGAAGCTTTCTTT.